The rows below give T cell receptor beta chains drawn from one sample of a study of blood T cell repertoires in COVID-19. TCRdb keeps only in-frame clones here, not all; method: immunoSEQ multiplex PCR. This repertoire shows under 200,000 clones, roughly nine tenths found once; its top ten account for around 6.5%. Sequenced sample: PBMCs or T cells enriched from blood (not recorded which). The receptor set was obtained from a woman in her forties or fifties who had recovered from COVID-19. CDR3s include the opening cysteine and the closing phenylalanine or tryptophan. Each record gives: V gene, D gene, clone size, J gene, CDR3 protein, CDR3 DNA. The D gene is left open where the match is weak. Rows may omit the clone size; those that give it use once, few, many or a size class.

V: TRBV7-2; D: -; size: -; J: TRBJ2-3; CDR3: CASSLGQEFTDTQYF; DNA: TGTGCCAGCAGCTTAGGACAGGAGTTCACAGATACGCAGTATTTT
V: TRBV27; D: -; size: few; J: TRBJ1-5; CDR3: CASSLGRGQPQHF; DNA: TGTGCCAGCAGTTTGGGGAGAGGTCAGCCCCAGCATTTT
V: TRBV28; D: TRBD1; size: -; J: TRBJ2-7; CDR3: CASSSKTGGQQYF; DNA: TGTGCCAGCAGTTCCAAGACAGGGGGCCAGCAGTACTTC
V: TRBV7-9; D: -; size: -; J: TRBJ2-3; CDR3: CASSSGKGADTQYF; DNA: TGTGCCAGCAGCTCAGGGAAGGGGGCAGATACGCAGTATTTT
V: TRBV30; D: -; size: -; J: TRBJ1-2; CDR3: CAWSDRFSGYTF; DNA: TGTGCCTGGAGTGATCGATTCAGTGGCTACACCTTC
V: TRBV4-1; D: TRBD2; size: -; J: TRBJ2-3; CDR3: CASSGGRGRGGTDTQYF; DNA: TGCGCCAGCAGCGGCGGCCGCGGGAGAGGGGGCACAGATACGCAGTATTTT
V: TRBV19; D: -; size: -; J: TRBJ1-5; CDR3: CASKATGPSPQHF; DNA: TGTGCCAGTAAGGCGACAGGTCCATCGCCCCAGCATTTT
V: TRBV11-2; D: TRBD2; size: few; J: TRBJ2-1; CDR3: CASSVGLAWDNEQFF; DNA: TGTGCCAGCAGCGTGGGACTAGCTTGGGACAATGAGCAGTTCTTC
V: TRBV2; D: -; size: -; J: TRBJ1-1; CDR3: CASSPSRVNTEAFF; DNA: TGTGCCAGCAGCCCATCCAGGGTGAACACTGAAGCTTTCTTT
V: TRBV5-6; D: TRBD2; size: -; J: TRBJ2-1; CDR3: CASSLKALAGVTAYNEQFF; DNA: TGTGCCAGCAGCTTGAAGGCACTAGCGGGGGTTACCGCCTACAATGAGCAGTTCTTC
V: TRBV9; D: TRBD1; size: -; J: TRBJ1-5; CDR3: CASSVTGDQPQHF; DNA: TGTGCCAGCAGCGTGACAGGGGATCAGCCCCAGCATTTT
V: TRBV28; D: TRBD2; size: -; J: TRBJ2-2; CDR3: CASSLTGGPLTGELFF; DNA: TGTGCCAGCAGTTTAACGGGAGGGCCGTTGACCGGGGAGCTGTTTTTT
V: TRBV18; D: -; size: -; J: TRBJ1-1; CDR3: CASSPSRSYTEAFF; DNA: TGTGCCAGCTCACCCTCGAGGTCGTACACTGAAGCTTTCTTT
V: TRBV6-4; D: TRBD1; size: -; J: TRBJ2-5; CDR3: CARPRDRGPRDF; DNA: TGTGCCAGACCCCGGGACAGGGGCCCCCGGGACTTC
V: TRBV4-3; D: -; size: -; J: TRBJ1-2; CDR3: CASSQDPEGWGIGYTF; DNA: TGCGCCAGCAGCCAAGATCCTGAGGGTTGGGGAATAGGCTACACCTTC
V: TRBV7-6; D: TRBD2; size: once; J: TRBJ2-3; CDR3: CASTLAGPSTDTQYF; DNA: TGTGCCAGCACGCTAGCGGGGCCTAGCACAGATACGCAGTATTTT
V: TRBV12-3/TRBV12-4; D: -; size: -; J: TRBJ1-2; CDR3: CASRTFGVYGYTF; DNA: TGTGCCAGCAGAACCTTCGGGGTGTATGGCTACACCTTC
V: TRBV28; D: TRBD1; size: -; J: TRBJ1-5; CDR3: CASSSGTVNQPQHF; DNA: TGTGCCAGCAGTTCCGGGACAGTCAATCAGCCCCAGCATTTT
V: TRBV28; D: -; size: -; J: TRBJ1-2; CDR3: CASLYPAGRRAF; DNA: TGTGCCAGCTTATATCCAGCGGGGAGGAGGGCCTTC
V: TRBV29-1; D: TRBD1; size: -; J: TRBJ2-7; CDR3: CSVEEGGQGVDEQYF; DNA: TGCAGCGTTGAAGAGGGGGGACAGGGCGTCGACGAGCAGTACTTC
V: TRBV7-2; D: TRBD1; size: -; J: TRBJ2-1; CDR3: CASSLGPGQGMYEQFF; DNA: TGTGCCAGCAGCTTAGGTCCGGGACAGGGGATGTATGAGCAGTTCTTC
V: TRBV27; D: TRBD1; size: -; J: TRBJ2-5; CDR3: CASSLRTGETQYF; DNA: TGTGCCAGCAGTTTACGGACAGGGGAGACCCAGTACTTC
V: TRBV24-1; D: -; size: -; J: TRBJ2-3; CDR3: CATSDPGSDFTDTQYF; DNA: TGTGCCACCAGTGATCCAGGTTCGGACTTCACAGATACGCAGTATTTT
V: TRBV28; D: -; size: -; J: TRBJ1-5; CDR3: CASRPSNLPGDNQPQHF; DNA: TGTGCCAGCAGACCGTCGAACCTACCCGGGGACAATCAGCCCCAGCATTTT
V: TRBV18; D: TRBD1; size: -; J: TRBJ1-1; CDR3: CASSLTGGTEAFF; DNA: TGTGCCAGCTCACTAACAGGGGGCACTGAAGCTTTCTTT
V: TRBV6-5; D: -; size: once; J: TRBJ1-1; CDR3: CASSGGREAFF; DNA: TGTGCCAGCAGCGGGGGACGTGAAGCTTTCTTT
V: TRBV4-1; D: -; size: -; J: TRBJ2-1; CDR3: CASSQTRDSRRQFF; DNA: TGCGCCAGCAGCCAAACGCGGGACAGTCGACGGCAGTTCTTC